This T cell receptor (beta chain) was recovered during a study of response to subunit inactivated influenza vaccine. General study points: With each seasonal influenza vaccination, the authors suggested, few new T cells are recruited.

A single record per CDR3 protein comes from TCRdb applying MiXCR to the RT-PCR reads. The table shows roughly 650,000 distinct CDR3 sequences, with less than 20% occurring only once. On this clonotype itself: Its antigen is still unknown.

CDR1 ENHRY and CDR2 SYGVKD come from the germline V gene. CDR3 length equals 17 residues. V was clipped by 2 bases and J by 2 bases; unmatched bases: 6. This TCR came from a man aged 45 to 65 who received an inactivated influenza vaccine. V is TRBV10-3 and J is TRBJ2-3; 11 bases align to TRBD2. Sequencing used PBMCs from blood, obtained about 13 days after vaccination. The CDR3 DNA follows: TGTGCCATCAGTGAGGCTAGCGGGGGGCTAACCACAGATACGCAGTATTTT. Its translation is CAISEASGGLTTDTQYF.